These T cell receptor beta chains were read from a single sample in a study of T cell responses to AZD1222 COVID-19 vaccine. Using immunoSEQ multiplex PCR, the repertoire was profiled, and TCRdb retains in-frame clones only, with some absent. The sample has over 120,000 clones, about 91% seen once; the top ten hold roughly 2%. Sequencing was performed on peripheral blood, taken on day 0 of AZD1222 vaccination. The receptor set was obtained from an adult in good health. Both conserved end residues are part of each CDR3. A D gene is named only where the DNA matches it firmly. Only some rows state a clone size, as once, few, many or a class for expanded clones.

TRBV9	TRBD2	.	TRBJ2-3	CASSVGGGAADTQYF	TGTGCCAGCAGCGTAGGCGGGGGGGCTGCAGATACGCAGTATTTT
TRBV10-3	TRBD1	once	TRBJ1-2	CAISVPGQKVGYTF	TGTGCCATCAGTGTTCCGGGACAGAAGGTCGGCTACACCTTC
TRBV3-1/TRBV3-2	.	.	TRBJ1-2	CASSHGRGLPDAF	TGTGCCAGCAGCCACGGCCGGGGCCTCCCCGACGCCTTC
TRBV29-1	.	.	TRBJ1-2	CSSRDRENYGYTF	TGCAGCTCCCGGGATAGGGAGAACTATGGCTACACCTTC
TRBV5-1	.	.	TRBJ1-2	CASSTGPGPMGHGYTF	TGCGCCAGCAGCACAGGACCGGGACCGATGGGGCATGGCTACACCTTC
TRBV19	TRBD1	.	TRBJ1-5	CASSDRASDQPQHF	TGTGCCAGTAGTGACAGGGCCTCCGATCAGCCCCAGCATTTT
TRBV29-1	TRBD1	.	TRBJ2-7	CSVDHLTRTGSYEQYF	TGCAGCGTTGACCACCTCACTAGGACAGGCTCCTACGAGCAGTACTTC
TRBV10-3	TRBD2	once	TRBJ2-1	CAISVGGGSYNEQFF	TGTGCCATCAGCGTGGGCGGGGGGTCCTACAATGAGCAGTTCTTC
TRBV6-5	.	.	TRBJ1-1	CASSYSLGRLNTEAFF	TGTGCCAGCAGTTACTCATTAGGACGGTTGAACACTGAAGCTTTCTTT
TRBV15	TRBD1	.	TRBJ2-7	CATSRDRGHDEQYF	TGTGCCACCAGCAGAGACAGGGGGCACGACGAGCAGTACTTC
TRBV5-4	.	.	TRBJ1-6	CASSFEYSPLHF	TGTGCCAGCAGCTTCGAGTATTCACCCCTCCACTTT
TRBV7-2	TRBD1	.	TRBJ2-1	CASSLDRGNEQFF	TGTGCCAGCAGCTTAGACAGGGGTAATGAGCAGTTCTTC
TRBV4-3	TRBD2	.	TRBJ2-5	CASSHTRSGGKETQYF	TGCGCCAGCAGCCATACCCGGAGCGGGGGGAAAGAGACCCAGTACTTC
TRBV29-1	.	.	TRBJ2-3	CSVVGQGSPTDTQYF	TGCAGCGTTGTGGGGCAGGGTTCCCCCACAGATACGCAGTATTTT
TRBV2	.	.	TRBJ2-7	CASSENDLGDEQYF	TGTGCCAGCAGTGAAAACGACCTCGGGGACGAGCAGTACTTC
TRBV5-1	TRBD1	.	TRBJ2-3	CASSFGQGASDTQYF	TGCGCCAGCAGCTTCGGACAGGGGGCCTCAGATACGCAGTATTTT
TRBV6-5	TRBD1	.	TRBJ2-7	CASTRTGGHYEQYF	TGTGCCAGCACTCGGACAGGGGGACACTACGAGCAGTACTTC